This record covers a single T cell receptor beta chain. The target antigen is unknown. V lost 0 bases and J lost 5; bases outside the gene matches: 14. Germline V lookup: CDR1 SGDLS, CDR2 YYNGEE. The CDR3 covers 18 residues. Study results and caveats: Tumor Treg TCRs overlapped most with tumor naive CD4+ cells. Tumor memory CD4+ T cell TCR gene usage was found to cluster with blood and lymph node memory CD4+ cells and with lymph node naive CD4+ cells. The larger cohort examined one V-J beta rearrangement, not whole repertoires.

Constant-region reverse primers amplified full-length variable regions, followed by semi-nested Nested Universal Primer A PCR. TCRdb itself ran the 5' RACE reads through MiXCR, one entry per CDR3 protein. Of under 15,000 distinct CDR3 sequences listed, about 53% were seen once; the top ten hold more than 10%. Tregs were sorted as CD4+CD25+CD127-/low cells. This chain links TRBV9 with TRBJ2-1; TRBD2 aligns across 7 bases. This TCR was recovered from a female donor with breast cancer. The sequenced sample consisted of tumor-infiltrating Tregs sorted from the breast tumor. The chain's CDR3 is CASSVVGGGRASHNEQFF. The CDR3 DNA is TGTGCCAGCAGCGTAGTGGGGGGAGGGAGGGCCAGTCACAATGAGCAGTTCTTC.